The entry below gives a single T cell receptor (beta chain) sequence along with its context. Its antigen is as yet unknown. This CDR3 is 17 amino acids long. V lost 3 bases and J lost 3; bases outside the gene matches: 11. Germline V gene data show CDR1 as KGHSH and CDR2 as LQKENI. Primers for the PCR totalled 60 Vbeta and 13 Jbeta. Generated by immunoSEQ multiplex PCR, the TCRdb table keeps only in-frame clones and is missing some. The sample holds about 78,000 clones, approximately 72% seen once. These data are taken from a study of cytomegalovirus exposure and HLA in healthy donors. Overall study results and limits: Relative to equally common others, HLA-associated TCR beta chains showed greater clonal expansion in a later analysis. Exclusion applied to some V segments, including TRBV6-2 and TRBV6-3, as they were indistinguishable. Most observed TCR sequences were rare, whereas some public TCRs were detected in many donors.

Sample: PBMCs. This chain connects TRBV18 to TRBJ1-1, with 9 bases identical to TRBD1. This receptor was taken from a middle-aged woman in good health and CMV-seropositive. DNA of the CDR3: TGTGCCAGCTCACCTCCGGGACAGGGATTTGGGTACACTGAAGCTTTCTTT. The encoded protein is CASSPPGQGFGYTEAFF.